Sequencing of this T cell receptor (beta chain) was carried out in a study of HIV-infected children after antiretroviral therapy interruption. Study-wide background: Samples from the continuous-treatment group were taken at weeks 0, 48 and 150.

The TCR library was built from RNA with a 3' RACE protocol and unique molecular identifiers. TCRdb reprocessed the 3' RACE reads with MiXCR, giving one entry per CDR3 protein. The sample has about 89,000 distinct CDR3 sequences, around 6.9% seen once. This CDR3 has 12 amino acids. Trimming took off 6 bases at V and 6 bases at J, with 8 bases between the two ends. Treatment of the sample: PENTA 11 planned treatment interruption arm or continuous ART arm. This clonotype was picked up a small number of times. This chain joins TRBV12-3 or TRBV12-4 and TRBJ2-2; D not resolved. The sample in question was CD45RA+ CD4+ T cells from PBMCs, pooled from several time points, obtained from a donor given antiretroviral therapy, either interrupted or continuous. Subset denoted: naive CD4+ CD45RA+ CD45RO- T cells. This clonotype was sampled from a pool of human donors with HIV. The CDR3 sequence: CASRARPGELFF. In nucleotides, the CDR3 is TGTGCCAGCAGGGCCAGGCCCGGGGAGCTGTTTTTT.